This paragraph reports one T cell receptor (beta chain). There are a few counts of this clonotype. The clone's antigen remains unknown. Base qualities are not at hand, and no much larger clone is one base apart. At the junction V is shortened by 5 bases and J by 0 bases; bases outside the gene matches: 16. CDR1 SGHAT and CDR2 FQDESV are derived from the germline V gene (reference sequence). The cysteine opens and the phenylalanine closes a CDR3 of 21 amino acids. Of the read, only the CDR3 DNA is kept; its 63 bases are in frame from base 1. The library was built by means of 5' RACE. TCRdb names Illumina HiSeq 2000 as the instrument used. A universal primer binding site was added through template switching, and the final cDNA carried a unique molecular identifier so that TCR cDNA molecules could be counted accurately. Specific primers in the conserved constant-segment region were used to synthesize first-strand cDNA for the TCR alpha and beta chains. To control for contamination, every cDNA library carried two barcodes: a SMART-Mk sample barcode plus Illumina barcodes. TruSeq adapter sequences, together with Illumina sample barcodes, were added in two successive PCR steps. The Illumina HiSeq platform was used with custom primers to sequence TCR alpha and beta cDNA libraries. The authors' pipeline ran thus. Raw reads were processed with MiGEC to extract unique molecular identifiers, and MiXCR was used to determine CDR3 positions. For each individual, recombination models were inferred using an EM algorithm with the repgenHMM and IGoR tools. Shared clonotype analysis was performed with the tcR package in R, normalizing sharing by the product of cloneset sizes. To study raw recombination free of thymic and clonal selection effects, out-of-frame nonproductive sequences were analyzed. TCRdb reprocessing: public reads trimmed at Q25 with fastp, clones called with MiXCR, in-frame beta chains kept. Each record represents a unique CDR3 protein, reported with the most common genes and DNA among its rows. The V and J calls and clone size are TCRdb's, not the authors'. A total of fewer than 550,000 distinct CDR3 sequences appear in this sample, 15% of them only once. The ten largest make up roughly 0.42% of the sample.

Only healthy Caucasian donors were included. The twin cohort consisted of three pairs of female monozygotic twins, all aged 18 to 29 years. Positive isolation kits from Invitrogen were used to isolate CD4+ and CD8+ T cell populations. The data are from a study of identical twins (dated by TCRdb to between 2015 and 2016). Background for the entire study: TCR alpha and beta repertoires from monozygotic twins, unrelated adults of various ages and cord blood were deep-sequenced to test whether fetal clonotypes persist. Replicate twin experiments were performed at different times using different library preparation protocols to rule out contamination.

Study-wide findings and limitations: In monozygotic twins, out-of-frame TCR alpha sharing was systematically underestimated by recombination models, although the models agreed with sharing between unrelated individuals. Out-of-frame TCR alpha sequences shared between twins showed an excess of low generation-probability sequences compared with coincidental sharing between unrelated individuals. In beta out-of-frame sequences, excess twin sharing was weaker, because having fewer shared sequences lowered the signal-to-noise ratio. Because the same donors could not be followed over many years, the conclusions depended on cross-sectional statistical analysis. Abundant cord blood beta clonotypes had fewer insertions, young adult naive repertoires showed a similar but weaker trend, and memory repertoires showed no such trend. Zero-insertion analyses could be partly confounded by invariant T cells such as MAIT and iNKT, though diverse VJ usage argued against such confounding for most clonotypes.

These same records also appear under a second study, on yellow fever vaccine responses in identical twins. The second study reports: According to the authors, in identical twins the way T cells responded to vaccination appeared partly convergent and partly personalized. Focusing on identical twins, the study followed the T cell clones that responded to the vaccine, and did so with precision.

Sequenced sample: CD4+ T cells sorted from blood. The sequence was obtained from a woman in her late teens or twenties in good health. Here the chain combines TRBV11-1 and TRBJ2-3; a stretch of 14 junction bases matches TRBD2. The DNA is TGTGCCAGCAGCCCCCGGTATCCGGGACTAGCGGGAGAGACTAGCACAGATACGCAGTATTTT. Translated, it gives CASSPRYPGLAGETSTDTQYF.